This T cell receptor (beta chain) was recovered during a study of blood T cell repertoires in COVID-19. Study summary: COVID-19 samples from acute and convalescent phases originated in the United States, Italy and Spain. PBMCs, B-cell-depleted T cells, or T cells provided the cDNA or gDNA that made up the material.

Original processing notes: Estimates of nucleated cell counts were drawn from the amplification of reference gene primers. Here immunoSEQ multiplex PCR was the method, and the copy in TCRdb shows in-frame clones only, minus some. V, J and clone size reflect that table, while D and trimming were determined from the DNA. The sample holds about 380,000 clones, around 84% seen once. The CDR3 contains 18 residues. CDR1 MNHEY and CDR2 SVGEGT come from the germline V gene. V lost 6 bases to trimming and J lost 4 bases; unmatched junction nucleotides: 16. This clone has a handful of counts. The chain couples TRBV6-2 or TRBV6-3 to TRBJ2-3, with 10 positions matching TRBD2. This sequence was found in a woman younger than 35 with acute or convalescent COVID-19. The sequenced sample consisted of peripheral blood. In nucleotides, the CDR3 is TGTGCCAGCAGCCGTGACAGCGGGAGGGCCGACTGGGCAGATACGCAGTATTTT. It specifies CASSRDSGRADWADTQYF.